These T cell receptor beta chains were read from a single sample in a study of T-cell reconstitution after alpha-beta-depleted transplantation in children. One entry per CDR3 protein results from TCRdb running MiXCR on the PCR reads. The repertoire holds just under 150,000 distinct CDR3 sequences, with about 8.8% as singletons. Sample: PBMCs, mostly from graft donor cells, taken 180 days after TCRalphabeta/CD19-depleted stem cell transplant. These receptors all stem from a female patient between 2 and 15 years old who had a stem cell transplant for congenital amegakaryocytic thrombocytopenia, so the T cells may come from the graft donor. Both conserved end residues are part of each CDR3. A D gene is named only where the DNA matches it firmly. Not every row has a clone size; where given, it reads once, few, many or a size class.

d_call	clone_size	v_call	j_call	cdr3_aa	cdr3_nt
NA	many	TRBV12-3/TRBV12-4	TRBJ1-5	CASSGDGRLNQPQHF	TGTGCCAGCAGTGGAGACGGCAGGCTCAATCAGCCCCAGCATTTT
TRBD1	few	TRBV28	TRBJ1-4	CASSPRGRTGEARKLFF	TGTGCCAGCAGTCCTCGTGGTCGGACAGGGGAAGCACGAAAACTGTTTTTT
NA	NA	TRBV7-9	TRBJ1-6	CASSLVAGFSYNSPLHF	TGTGCCAGCAGCTTAGTTGCCGGCTTCTCCTATAATTCACCCCTCCACTTT
NA	NA	TRBV20-1	TRBJ1-5	CSAEDSNQPQHF	TGCAGTGCTGAGGACAGCAATCAGCCCCAGCATTTT
NA	NA	TRBV29-1	TRBJ1-2	CSVEDRVRSYGYTF	TGCAGCGTTGAAGATCGGGTCAGGTCCTATGGCTACACCTTC
NA	NA	TRBV28	TRBJ2-1	CASCTLTSYNEQFF	TGTGCCAGCTGTACGTTGACCTCCTACAATGAGCAGTTCTTC
TRBD1	NA	TRBV7-9	TRBJ1-1	CASILGPQGWNTEAFF	TGTGCCAGCATCCTGGGGCCACAGGGGTGGAACACTGAAGCTTTCTTT
TRBD1	NA	TRBV5-1	TRBJ2-3	CASSRADRGTQYF	TGCGCCAGCAGCCGCGCCGACAGGGGCACGCAGTATTTT
NA	NA	TRBV20-1	TRBJ1-4	CSARDPRQPPEELFF	TGCAGTGCTAGAGATCCGCGTCAGCCACCGGAGGAACTGTTTTTT
NA	many	TRBV7-9	TRBJ2-1	CASKWTKDEQFF	TGTGCCAGCAAGTGGACTAAAGATGAGCAGTTCTTC
TRBD1	NA	TRBV30	TRBJ1-5	CAWSDRGYSNQPQHF	TGTGCCTGGAGTGACAGGGGCTATAGCAATCAGCCCCAGCATTTT
TRBD2	many	TRBV5-1	TRBJ2-5	CASSFSGGQETQYF	TGCGCCAGCAGCTTCTCGGGAGGGCAAGAGACCCAGTACTTC
NA	NA	TRBV27	TRBJ1-5	CASSLKGDGGNQPQHF	TGTGCCAGCAGTTTAAAAGGGGATGGGGGCAATCAGCCCCAGCATTTT
TRBD1	many	TRBV12-3/TRBV12-4	TRBJ1-4	CASTLDRDNEKLFF	TGTGCCAGCACCCTGGACAGGGATAATGAAAAACTGTTTTTT
TRBD1	NA	TRBV6-2/TRBV6-3	TRBJ2-7	CASRPGQAIYEQYF	TGTGCCAGCAGGCCGGGACAGGCTATCTACGAGCAGTACTTC
TRBD1	many	TRBV10-3	TRBJ1-2	CAIRPDRVNGYTF	TGTGCCATCAGGCCGGACAGGGTAAATGGCTACACCTTC
NA	few	TRBV10-3	TRBJ2-5	CAISEYRDGQETQYF	TGTGCCATCAGTGAGTACCGGGACGGTCAAGAGACCCAGTACTTC
NA	many	TRBV12-3/TRBV12-4	TRBJ2-2	CASSPGTGELFF	TGTGCCAGCAGTCCCGGAACCGGGGAGCTGTTTTTT
NA	many	TRBV20-1	TRBJ2-7	CSARGYAGFDEQYF	TGCAGTGCTAGGGGGTATGCGGGATTCGACGAGCAGTACTTC
TRBD2	NA	TRBV28	TRBJ2-7	CASRPSGSDKQYF	TGTGCCAGCAGACCTAGCGGGAGTGATAAGCAGTACTTC
TRBD1	many	TRBV19	TRBJ1-5	CASSRDRNSQPQHF	TGTGCCAGTAGTCGGGACAGGAATAGTCAGCCCCAGCATTTT
TRBD2	many	TRBV6-1	TRBJ2-7	CATGSSGSNYEQYF	TGTGCCACGGGATCTAGCGGGAGTAATTACGAGCAGTACTTC
NA	few	TRBV14	TRBJ2-3	CASSQWGTDTQYF	TGTGCCAGCAGCCAATGGGGCACAGATACGCAGTATTTT
NA	many	TRBV12-3/TRBV12-4	TRBJ2-7	CASSTTGTAPIRQYF	TGTGCCAGCAGTACGACCGGGACCGCGCCAATCCGGCAGTACTTC
NA	NA	TRBV6-6	TRBJ2-5	CASSYAAESQYF	TGTGCCAGCAGTTACGCGGCAGAGTCCCAGTACTTC
NA	NA	TRBV20-1	TRBJ2-7	CSASYQGPYEQYF	TGCAGTGCTAGTTATCAGGGACCCTACGAGCAGTACTTC
NA	few	TRBV25-1	TRBJ2-7	CASRLSYEQYF	TGTGCCAGCAGGCTATCCTACGAGCAGTACTTC
TRBD1	NA	TRBV30	TRBJ1-6	CAWGQGFRSPLHF	TGTGCCTGGGGACAGGGGTTCAGGTCACCCCTCCACTTT
NA	NA	TRBV5-6	TRBJ2-7	CASSYVSSYEQYF	TGTGCCAGCAGCTACGTTAGCTCCTACGAGCAGTACTTC
NA	many	TRBV20-1	TRBJ2-5	CTRPGLQETQYF	TGCACCCGCCCGGGACTGCAAGAGACCCAGTACTTC
NA	many	TRBV6-2/TRBV6-3	TRBJ2-1	CASSFHYAGSYNEQFF	TGTGCCAGCAGTTTCCACTACGCGGGGTCTTACAATGAGCAGTTCTTC
NA	many	TRBV28	TRBJ2-7	CASSSPPGGSEEQYF	TGTGCCAGCAGTTCCCCCCCTGGGGGGAGTGAGGAGCAGTACTTC
TRBD2	NA	TRBV12-3/TRBV12-4	TRBJ2-7	CASSFSSGTYEQYF	TGTGCCAGCAGTTTCTCTAGCGGGACTTACGAGCAGTACTTC
TRBD2	many	TRBV28	TRBJ2-7	CASSGKYEQYF	TGTGCCAGTAGCGGGAAGTACGAGCAGTACTTC
NA	few	TRBV10-3	TRBJ2-5	CAISERKEGETQYF	TGTGCCATCAGTGAGCGGAAGGAGGGGGAGACCCAGTACTTC
TRBD1	many	TRBV2	TRBJ2-5	CASNWDSQETQYF	TGTGCCAGCAACTGGGACAGCCAAGAGACCCAGTACTTC
NA	once	TRBV20-1	TRBJ1-1	CNFRGPNTESFF	TGCAATTTCAGGGGACCGAACACTGAATCTTTCTTT
NA	many	TRBV6-5	TRBJ2-6	CASSYAGANVLTF	TGTGCCAGCAGTTACGCTGGGGCCAACGTCCTGACTTTC
NA	NA	TRBV10-3	TRBJ2-1	CAISEGSYNEQFF	TGTGCCATCAGTGAGGGCTCCTACAATGAGCAGTTCTTC
NA	NA	TRBV5-1	TRBJ2-7	CASSSTSGIWYEQYF	TGCGCCAGCAGCTCGACGTCAGGGATATGGTACGAGCAGTACTTC
TRBD2	many	TRBV5-1	TRBJ2-1	CASSLRTSGGHEQFF	TGCGCCAGCAGCCTACGGACTAGCGGTGGCCATGAGCAGTTCTTC
NA	few	TRBV4-3	TRBJ2-2	CASSQRGLSTGELFF	TGCGCCAGCAGCCAAAGGGGGTTGAGCACCGGGGAGCTGTTTTTT
NA	many	TRBV5-5	TRBJ2-7	CASSYGQLPYEQYF	TGTGCCAGCAGCTATGGACAGCTCCCCTACGAGCAGTACTTC
TRBD1	many	TRBV7-2	TRBJ2-3	CASSKDRGRIDTQYF	TGTGCCAGCAGCAAAGACAGGGGGCGCATAGATACGCAGTATTTT
NA	many	TRBV18	TRBJ2-5	CASSEGRETQYF	TGTGCCAGCTCAGAGGGCCGGGAGACCCAGTACTTC
TRBD2	many	TRBV6-2/TRBV6-3	TRBJ2-1	CASSYSSGSPEQFF	TGTGCCAGCAGTTACTCTAGCGGGAGTCCTGAGCAGTTCTTC
NA	NA	TRBV25-1	TRBJ1-2	CASSEPGRYGYTF	TGTGCCAGCAGTGAGCCGGGGAGATATGGCTACACCTTC
NA	many	TRBV12-3/TRBV12-4	TRBJ2-7	CASSYFRGEQYF	TGTGCCAGCAGTTATTTCAGGGGCGAGCAGTACTTC
NA	NA	TRBV5-5	TRBJ1-1	CASSFGEGPFSVLKAFF	TGTGCCAGCAGCTTTGGGGAGGGGCCCTTCTCTGTCCTTAAAGCTTTCTTT
NA	many	TRBV15	TRBJ2-5	CATSRFPSPSTQYF	TGTGCCACCAGCAGATTCCCGTCGCCTAGTACGCAGTACTTC
NA	NA	TRBV7-3	TRBJ2-2	CASSLIVAFEVGELFF	TGTGCCAGCAGCTTAATTGTCGCCTTTGAAGTCGGGGAGCTGTTTTTT
NA	many	TRBV20-1	TRBJ2-3	CSARDPGGVVADTQYF	TGCAGTGCTAGAGACCCTGGAGGAGTGGTCGCAGATACGCAGTATTTT
TRBD2	few	TRBV20-1	TRBJ2-5	CSAILGLAGSFGETQYF	TGCAGTGCTATCCTAGGACTAGCGGGGTCCTTCGGAGAGACCCAGTACTTC
NA	many	TRBV18	TRBJ1-1	CASSPSPGGTTEAFF	TGTGCCAGCTCACCAAGTCCGGGAGGGACCACTGAAGCTTTCTTT
TRBD2	few	TRBV30	TRBJ2-1	CAWTGTSGTYNEQFF	TGTGCCTGGACCGGTACTAGCGGCACCTACAATGAGCAGTTCTTC
NA	many	TRBV5-1	TRBJ2-7	CASSVRSPNEQYF	TGCGCCAGCAGCGTCCGAAGTCCGAACGAGCAGTACTTC
NA	NA	TRBV20-1	TRBJ1-5	CSASLRGRDSNQPQHF	TGCAGTGCTAGCCTCAGAGGACGTGATAGCAATCAGCCCCAGCATTTT
NA	many	TRBV29-1	TRBJ1-1	CSVAGQMNTEAFF	TGCAGCGTAGCCGGGCAGATGAACACTGAAGCTTTCTTT
TRBD1	many	TRBV7-8	TRBJ2-7	CASSIGTGALLAYEQYF	TGTGCCAGCAGCATTGGGACAGGGGCCCTACTCGCCTACGAGCAGTACTTC
NA	few	TRBV6-5	TRBJ1-1	CASSYSPSLNTEAFF	TGTGCCAGCAGTTACTCACCCAGTTTGAACACTGAAGCTTTCTTT